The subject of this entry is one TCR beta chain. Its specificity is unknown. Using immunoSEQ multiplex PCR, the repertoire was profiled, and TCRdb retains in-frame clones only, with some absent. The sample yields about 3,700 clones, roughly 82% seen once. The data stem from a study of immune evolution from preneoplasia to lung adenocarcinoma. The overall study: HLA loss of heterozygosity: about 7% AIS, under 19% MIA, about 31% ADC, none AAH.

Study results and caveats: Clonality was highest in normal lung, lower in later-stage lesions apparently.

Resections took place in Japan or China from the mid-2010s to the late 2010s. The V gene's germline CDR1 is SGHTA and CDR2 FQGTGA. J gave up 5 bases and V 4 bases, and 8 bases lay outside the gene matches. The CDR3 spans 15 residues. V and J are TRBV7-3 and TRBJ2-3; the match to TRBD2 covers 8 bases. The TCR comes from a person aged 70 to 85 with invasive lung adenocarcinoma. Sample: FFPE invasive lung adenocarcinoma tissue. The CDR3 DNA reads TGTGCCAGCAGCTCTACGGGAGGGCCATTAGATACGCAGTATTTT. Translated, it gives CASSSTGGPLDTQYF. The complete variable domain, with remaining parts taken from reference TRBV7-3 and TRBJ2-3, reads GAGVSQTPSNKVTEKGKYVELRCDPISGHTALYWYRQSLGQGPEFLIYFQGTGAADDSGLPNDRFFAVRPEGSVSTLKIQRTERGDSAVYLCASSSTGGPLDTQYFGPGTRLTVL.